This paragraph reports one T cell receptor (beta chain). Under the authors' procedure: Nucleated cell number was recorded as an estimate derived from reference gene primer amplification. Sequencing was performed with immunoSEQ multiplex PCR; in TCRdb, only in-frame clones are kept and a portion is missing. V, J and clone size are taken as reported in that table, and D and trimming were inferred from the DNA itself. The table includes 30,000 to 40,000 clones, roughly four fifths detected once. The record originates from a study of blood T cell repertoires in COVID-19. Overall study: Acute-phase and convalescent COVID-19 samples originated in the United States, Italy and Spain. Sample material is recorded as cDNA or gDNA derived from T cells, B-cell-depleted T cells, or PBMCs.

Sequencing was done on a sample of peripheral blood. This TCR derives from a human donor in a cohort sampled during active COVID-19.

CDR3: CASSRSGRGTGELFF. The CDR3 nucleotides read TGTGCCAGCAGTCGTAGCGGGAGAGGGACCGGGGAGCTGTTTTTT. The chain recombines TRBV5-8 with TRBJ2-2, with 9 bases that match TRBD2. The V segment lost 5 bases and the J segment 5 bases; nucleotides outside the gene matches: 7. Germline CDR1 SGHTS, CDR2 YDEGEE. The CDR3 extends over 15 amino acids.